These 23 T cell receptor beta chains originate from one sample sequenced in a study of OX40 agonist ivuxolimab in advanced cancers. The library was made by the immunoSEQ multiplex PCR assay. The table comes from immuneACCESS by way of TCRdb, which keeps in-frame sequences with V and J called. Part of the clones is missing from these tables; in studies checked, under half for an unresolved V gene and the rest for unknown reasons. The sample has tens of thousands of clones on record, 65% to 85% of them singletons. In total, the top ten clones hold over 20% of the sample. The source was CD4+ or CD8+ T cells sorted from blood, collected in a trial of the OX40 agonist ivuxolimab. All receptors come from an adult with an advanced solid tumor such as melanoma, head and neck, liver or kidney cancer.

The rearrangement uses TRBV7-9 and TRBJ1-1, with TRBD1 as a possible D gene (5 bases). The CDR3 extends over 15 amino acids. V lost 5 bases to trimming and J lost 1 base, with 14 bases between them. From germline, CDR1 is SEHNR and CDR2 FQNEAQ (reference sequence). The chain's CDR3 is CASSPSGTPNTEAFF. The CDR3 region has the DNA TGTGCCAGCAGCCCATCCGGGACGCCGAACACTGAAGCTTTCTTT.

Written as DNA, the CDR3 is TGTGCCAGCAGCGACAGGGGGGTAGATACGCAGTATTTT. Protein product: CASSDRGVDTQYF. This chain connects TRBV13 to TRBJ2-3, with 9 bases identical to TRBD1. The germline V gene encodes CDR1 PRHDT and CDR2 FYEKMQ (reference sequence). The length of the CDR3 is 13 residues. The V gene end was trimmed by 5 bases and the J gene end by 5 bases; junction bases not matched to a gene: 2.

This clone was found a few times. The chain carries TRBV28 and TRBJ2-7; D gene uncertain. Germline V gene data show CDR1 as MDHEN and CDR2 as SYDVKM. The CDR3 sequence is 16 residues long. Trimming stripped 5 bases from V and 2 bases from J, with 19 bases between. This chain's CDR3 is CASSTEVTSWTYEQYF. The CDR3 coding sequence is TGTGCCAGCAGTACAGAGGTCACATCCTGGACCTACGAGCAGTACTTC.

The CDR3 DNA follows: TGTGCCAGCATGCGGGAACCAGATACGCAGTATTTT. Its protein is CASMREPDTQYF. V gene TRBV2 combines with J gene TRBJ2-3; a possible D gene is TRBD2 (6 bases). CDR3 length: 12 residues. Per germline, CDR1 SNHLY and CDR2 FYNNEI. Trimming left V 7 bases short and J 4 bases short, with 9 bases between. The variable domain in full, completed from reference TRBV2 and TRBJ2-3, reads EPEVTQTPSHQVTQMGQEVILRCVPISNHLYFYWYRQILGQKVEFLVSFYNNEISEKSEIFDDQFSVERPDGSNFTLKIRSTKLEDSAMYFCASMREPDTQYFGPGTRLTVL.

This clone was seen once. The V gene is TRBV6-5, the J gene TRBJ2-1; tentatively, D is TRBD1 (6 bases). CDR1 MNHEY and CDR2 SVGAGI come from the germline V gene. This CDR3 region has 15 residues. V lost 0 bases to trimming and J lost 8 bases, with 14 bases between them. CDR3 sequence (DNA): TGTGCCAGCAGTTACTCTTTAACAGGGTACTATGAGCAGTTCTTC. Protein sequence: CASSYSLTGYYEQFF.

This clone was picked up a small number of times. The rearrangement uses TRBV27 and TRBJ1-1; perhaps TRBD1 as D (5 bases). V was pared by 5 bases and J by 4 bases, with 11 bases between. The germline V gene encodes CDR1 MNHEY and CDR2 SMNVEV (reference sequence). This CDR3 spans 13 amino acids. CDR3 in DNA: TGTGCCAGCAGTCTCGGGGGTACCACTGAAGCTTTCTTT. This translates into CASSLGGTTEAFF.

This rearrangement joins TRBV13 to TRBJ2-7, with TRBD1 matching over 8 bases. V was clipped by 4 bases and J by 0 bases; unmatched bases: 2. Germline V gene data show CDR1 as PRHDT and CDR2 as FYEKMQ (reference sequence). The length of the CDR3 is 14 residues. The CDR3 here is CASSSGTGSYEQYF. CDR3 nucleotides: TGTGCCAGCAGCTCCGGGACAGGCTCCTACGAGCAGTACTTC.

V usage is TRBV5-4 and J usage is TRBJ2-2; maybe TRBD2 (5 bases). Trimming left V 4 bases short and J 6 bases short, with 10 bases between. CDR3 length equals 13 residues. The germline gives CDR1 SGHNT, CDR2 YYREEE (reference sequence). The CDR3 DNA follows: TGTGCCAGCAGCGGCACGGGGTCCGGGGAGCTGTTTTTT. Protein product: CASSGTGSGELFF.

The chain links TRBV30 to TRBJ2-7; the match to TRBD1 covers 11 bases. The CDR3 extends over 14 amino acids. Trimming at V came to 5 bases and at J to 5 bases, leaving 8 bases not matched to a gene. Germline V CDR1 and CDR2: GTSNPN, SVGIG (reference sequence). The CDR3 region is CAWDWDRGNDEQYF. The CDR3 nucleotides read TGTGCCTGGGACTGGGACAGGGGGAACGACGAGCAGTACTTC.

The CDR3 DNA sequence: TGCGCCAGCAGCTTCCGAGAGACCCAGTACTTC. As protein: CASSFRETQYF. The rearrangement joins TRBV5-1 to TRBJ2-5; D call uncertain. The CDR3 has 11 residues. V was cut by 2 bases and J by 4 bases, with 3 bases left in between. Germline CDR1 reads SGHRS; CDR2 reads YFSETQ.

The chain uses TRBV28 and TRBJ2-6; no firm D call. Trimming stripped 6 bases from V and 2 bases from J, with 5 bases between. This CDR3 spans 13 amino acids. Per germline, CDR1 MDHEN and CDR2 SYDVKM. In DNA, the CDR3 is TGTGCCAGCAGAGAAACTGGGGCCAACGTCCTGACTTTC. Amino acid sequence: CASRETGANVLTF.

This clone was recorded once. This chain uses TRBV6-5 with TRBJ2-3; D not certain. Per germline, CDR1 MNHEY and CDR2 SVGAGI. CDR3 length: 13 amino acids. V dropped 4 bases and J dropped 1 base, with 6 bases sitting between them. In DNA, the CDR3 is TGTGCCAGCAGTTTTGGGGGCACAGATACGCAGTATTTT. Translated: CASSFGGTDTQYF.

This chain connects TRBV7-9 to TRBJ2-3; a possible D gene is TRBD2 (5 bases). The length of the CDR3 is 14 residues. Germline V gene lookup returns CDR1 SEHNR and CDR2 FQNEAQ (reference sequence). The ends were cut back, 1 base at V and 5 bases at J, with 10 bases in the middle. Here the CDR3 DNA reads TGTGCCAGCAGCTTAGGGGAACTAGAAGATACGCAGTATTTT. Its translation: CASSLGELEDTQYF.

The chain couples TRBV7-9 to TRBJ1-2; no reliable D call. Between the trimmed V and J ends, which lost 0 bases and 4 bases, there was a span of 6 bases. Germline V gene lookup returns CDR1 SEHNR and CDR2 FQNEAQ (reference sequence). This CDR3 spans 13 amino acids. In DNA form, the CDR3 reads TGTGCCAGCAGCTTAGCCGGGGTCTATGGCTACACCTTC. This encodes CASSLAGVYGYTF.

Comment on this clone: It is likely a read error, because the conserved phenylalanine at the end of the CDR3 is missing. This chain links TRBV10-2 with TRBJ1-6; tentatively, D is TRBD1 (5 bases). The V and J ends lost 3 bases and 9 bases respectively, with 9 bases between them. CDR3 length equals 13 residues. Germline V gene lookup returns CDR1 WSHSY and CDR2 SAAADI. DNA for the CDR3: TGCGCCAGCAGTGACGGGGGGAGTTCACCCCTCCACCTT. Translated: CASSDGGSSPLHL.

The J gene is TRBJ1-6, the V gene TRBV30; 7 positions agree with TRBD1. This CDR3 comprises 14 residues. Germline CDR1 is GTSNPN and CDR2 is SVGIG (reference sequence). V shed 1 base, J shed 7 bases, and the junction held 4 bases outside the gene matches. CDR3 loop: CAWSADRVNSPLHF. CDR3 coding DNA: TGTGCCTGGAGTGCCGACAGGGTAAATTCACCCCTCCACTTT. Combining the CDR3 with reference TRBV30 and TRBJ1-6 gives the whole variable domain SQTIHQWPATLVQPVGSPLSLECTVEGTSNPNLYWYRQAAGRGLQLLFYSVGIGQISSEVPQNLSASRPQDRQFILSSKKLLLSDSGFYLCAWSADRVNSPLHFGNGTRLTVT.

The gene calls are TRBV7-8 and TRBJ2-1; TRBD1 matches 8 bases. The germline V gene has CDR1 SGHVS and CDR2 FQNEAQ. Trimming removed 5 bases from V and 7 bases from J; junction bases left unmatched: 7. The CDR3 is 14 amino acids. CDR3: CASSGRQGTNEQFF. The DNA for the CDR3 is TGTGCCAGCAGCGGGAGACAGGGGACGAATGAGCAGTTCTTC.

On this clone itself: Other nucleotide sequences in the sample specify the same CDR3. This chain connects TRBV2 to TRBJ2-1; possible D gene TRBD1, 5 bases. The germline V and J ends were trimmed by 4 bases and 0 bases, with 7 bases remaining between them. Looked up from germline, CDR1 is SNHLY and CDR2 is FYNNEI. The CDR3 has 14 amino acids. In DNA form, the CDR3 reads TGTGCCAGCAGTGTACAGGACTCCTACAATGAGCAGTTCTTC. Translation gives CASSVQDSYNEQFF.

In this sample, this clone is medium-sized. The J gene is TRBJ1-1, the V gene TRBV28, with TRBD1 matching 11 bases. This CDR3 has 14 residues. The V and J ends lost 3 bases and 5 bases, in that order; junction bases with no gene match: 2. Germline lookup yields CDR1 MDHEN and CDR2 SYDVKM. CDR3 in amino acids: CASSFRDRGTEAFF. The CDR3 DNA sequence: TGTGCCAGCAGTTTTCGGGACAGGGGGACTGAAGCTTTCTTT.

The gene calls are TRBV6-6 and TRBJ2-5, with D maybe TRBD2 (6 bases). The CDR3 covers 15 residues. Trimming took off 6 bases at V and 1 base at J, with 15 bases between the two ends. Per the germline V gene, CDR1 is MNHNY and CDR2 is SVGAGI (reference sequence). CDR3: CASSQVGGTQETQYF. CDR3 in DNA: TGTGCCAGCAGCCAGGTTGGGGGGACCCAAGAGACCCAGTACTTC.

The gene calls are TRBV27 and TRBJ1-1; D is unclear. The germline V gene has CDR1 MNHEY and CDR2 SMNVEV (reference sequence). V lost 6 bases, J lost 1 base, and 18 bases lay in between. This CDR3 comprises 16 residues. The CDR3 nucleotides read TGTGCCAGCAGCCCCTTCGGCCCGAGGAGGAACACTGAAGCTTTCTTT. This translates into CASSPFGPRRNTEAFF.

By sample fraction, this clone is medium-sized. This chain uses TRBV4-1 with TRBJ1-3; D not certain. The V end was cut by 8 bases, the J end by 4 bases, with 12 bases between. The CDR3 covers 13 residues. Germline CDR1 is MGHRA and CDR2 is YSYEKL. The CDR3: CASSSATGNTIYF. The CDR3, as DNA: TGCGCCAGCTCCTCCGCTACAGGAAACACCATATATTTT.

This chain links TRBV11-2 with TRBJ1-5; 8 bases fit TRBD1. Germline-derived CDR1 and CDR2 are SGHAT and FQNNGV. The CDR3 has 17 amino acids. Trimming took 4 bases from V and 0 from J; bases not matched to a gene: 8. The CDR3 region has the DNA TGTGCCAGCAGCTCAGGACAGGGCCAATATAGCAATCAGCCCCAGCATTTT. Protein product: CASSSGQGQYSNQPQHF.